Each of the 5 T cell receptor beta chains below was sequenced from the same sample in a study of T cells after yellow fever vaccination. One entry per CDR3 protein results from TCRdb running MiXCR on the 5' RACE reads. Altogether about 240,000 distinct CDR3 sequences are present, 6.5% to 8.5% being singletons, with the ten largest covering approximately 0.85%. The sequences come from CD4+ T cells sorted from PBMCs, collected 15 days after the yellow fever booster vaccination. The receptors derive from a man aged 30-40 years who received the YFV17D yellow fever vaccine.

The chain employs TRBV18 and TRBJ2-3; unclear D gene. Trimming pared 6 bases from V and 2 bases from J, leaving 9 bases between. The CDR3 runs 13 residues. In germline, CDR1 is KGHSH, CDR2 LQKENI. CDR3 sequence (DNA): TGTGCCAGCTCCCGGAGTGTCACAGATACGCAGTATTTT. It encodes CASSRSVTDTQYF.

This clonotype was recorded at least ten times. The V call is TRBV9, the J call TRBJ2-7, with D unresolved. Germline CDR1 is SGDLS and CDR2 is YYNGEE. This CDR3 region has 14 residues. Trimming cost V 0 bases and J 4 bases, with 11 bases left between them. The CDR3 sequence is CASSVEASMYEQYF. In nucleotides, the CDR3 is TGTGCCAGCAGCGTAGAAGCGTCAATGTACGAGCAGTACTTC.

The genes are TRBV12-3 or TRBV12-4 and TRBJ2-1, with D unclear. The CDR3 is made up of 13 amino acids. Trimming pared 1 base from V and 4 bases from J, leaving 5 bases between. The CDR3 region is CASSLVGYNEQFF. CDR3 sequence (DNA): TGTGCCAGCAGTTTAGTGGGTTACAATGAGCAGTTCTTC.

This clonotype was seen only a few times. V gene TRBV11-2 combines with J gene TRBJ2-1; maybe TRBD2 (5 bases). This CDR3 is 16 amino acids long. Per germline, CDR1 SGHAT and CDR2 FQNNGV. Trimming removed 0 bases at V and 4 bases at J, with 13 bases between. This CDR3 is CASSLEAGRRYNEQFF. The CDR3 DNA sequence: TGTGCCAGCAGCTTAGAGGCGGGCCGCAGGTACAATGAGCAGTTCTTC.

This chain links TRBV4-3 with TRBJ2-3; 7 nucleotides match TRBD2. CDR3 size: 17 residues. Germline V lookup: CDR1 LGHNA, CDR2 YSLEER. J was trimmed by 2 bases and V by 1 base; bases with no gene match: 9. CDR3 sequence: CASSQVPGTTITDTQYF. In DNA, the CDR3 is TGCGCCAGCAGCCAAGTTCCCGGGACTACTATCACAGATACGCAGTATTTT.